These 10 T cell receptor beta chains originate from one sample sequenced in a study. One entry per CDR3 protein results from TCRdb running MiXCR on the 5' RACE reads. This sample has about 57,000 distinct CDR3 sequences, with 26% found just once. Cells sorted as Tregs were CD4+, CD25+ and CD127-/low. Specimen: tumor-infiltrating Tregs sorted from the breast tumor. These TCRs come from a female donor with breast cancer.

This clonotype was counted only a few times. Here the CDR3 reads CSARRQNTEAFF. CDR3 sequence (DNA): TGCAGTGCTAGAAGGCAGAACACTGAAGCTTTCTTT. The chain uses TRBV20-1 and TRBJ1-1; D ambiguous. The ends were cut back, 2 bases at V and 1 base at J, with 5 bases in the middle. This CDR3 contains 12 residues. Germline lookup yields CDR1 DFQATT and CDR2 SNEGSKA (reference sequence).

This clonotype was seen repeatedly, ten times or more. The chain employs TRBV7-9 and TRBJ2-5; possible D gene TRBD2, 6 bases. Germline V gene sequence: CDR1 SEHNR, CDR2 FQNEAQ (reference sequence). CDR3 size: 15 residues. V lost 5 bases and J 3 bases, leaving 16 bases between the germline ends. The CDR3 region has the DNA TGTGCCAGCAGCCGCCACGGGACTCTAGAAGAGACCCAGTACTTC. This gives the protein CASSRHGTLEETQYF.

The gene calls are TRBV27 and TRBJ1-2; D not resolved. The ends were cut back, 7 bases at V and 7 bases at J, with 22 bases in the middle. This CDR3 is built from 15 residues. Germline CDR1 is MNHEY and CDR2 is SMNVEV (reference sequence). DNA of the CDR3: TGTGCCAGCACCAATAAGAGGGCGCGGGTTTGTGGCTACACCTTC. Translating it yields CASTNKRARVCGYTF.

On this clonotype: A read error is possible here, since a much larger clone lies one base away. A read error is likely, as this CDR3 ends without the conserved phenylalanine or tryptophan. The chain has TRBV20-1 and TRBJ2-5, with a tentative D call TRBD2 (5 bases). Germline V gene data show CDR1 as DFQATT and CDR2 as SNEGSKA (reference sequence). Trimming cost V 2 bases and J 1 base, with 11 bases left between them. The CDR3 is 14 residues long. CDR3 amino acids: CSARYGLIQETQYS. CDR3 DNA: TGCAGTGCTAGATATGGACTCATCCAAGAGACCCAGTACTCC.

Worth noting for this clonotype: This may be a read error, as it is one base from a much larger clone. The chain has TRBV4-1 and TRBJ2-3, with unresolved D. The germline V gene has CDR1 MGHRA and CDR2 YSYEKL. The CDR3 covers 15 residues. CDR3 protein: CAGSQGRAATDTQYF. The CDR3 region has the DNA TGCGCCGGCAGCCAAGGAAGGGCGGCGACAGATACGCAGTATTTT.

With regard to this clonotype: This may arise from a read error, as a much more abundant clone is one base away. V gene TRBV5-1 combines with J gene TRBJ2-1; weak D call: TRBD2 (5 bases). Germline lookup yields CDR1 SGHRS and CDR2 YFSETQ. V was clipped by 2 bases and J by 2 bases, with 11 bases between them. The length of the CDR3 is 15 residues. CDR3 protein: CASSFRGSPYNEQFF. CDR3 sequence (DNA): TGCGCCAGCAGCTTCCGGGGAAGCCCCTACAATGAGCAGTTCTTC.

About this clonotype: Just one base apart from a much larger clone, this may be a read error. This chain uses TRBV29-1 with TRBJ1-2, with 9 nucleotides matching TRBD1. CDR3 length: 15 residues. The V and J ends lost 6 bases and 8 bases, in that order; junction bases with no gene match: 16. The germline V gene encodes CDR1 SQVTM and CDR2 ANQGSEA. The CDR3 sequence is CSVRDRVDLLRGYTF. CDR3 DNA: TGCAGCGTCCGGGACAGGGTAGATTTATTGAGAGGCTACACCTTC.

This clonotype has just a few counts. This chain uses TRBV10-1 with TRBJ2-3, with 11 bases lining up with TRBD2. The CDR3 runs 15 residues. V was pared by 2 bases and J by 8 bases, with 6 bases of the junction left unmatched. Per germline, CDR1 WNHNN and CDR2 SYGVQD (reference sequence). The CDR3 is CASSEALAGAGTQYF. CDR3 nucleotides: TGCGCCAGCAGTGAGGCACTAGCGGGGGCCGGTACGCAGTATTTT.

The chain joins TRBV6-1 to TRBJ1-5; D not resolved. The CDR3 has 14 residues. V was clipped by 3 bases and J by 1 base, with 7 bases between them. CDR1 MNHNS and CDR2 SASEGT come from the germline V gene. The CDR3 spells CASSEGWSNQPQHF. The CDR3 nucleotides are TGTGCCAGCAGTGAGGGGTGGAGCAATCAGCCCCAGCATTTT.

This clonotype has a handful of counts. This chain joins TRBV20-1 and TRBJ2-1, with TRBD2 matching over 9 bases. Germline-derived CDR1 and CDR2 are DFQATT and SNEGSKA (reference sequence). J gave up 9 bases and V 1 base, and 10 bases lay outside the gene matches. There are 15 residues in the CDR3. CDR3 residues: CSARGAGREGLEQFF. The CDR3 DNA follows: TGCAGTGCTAGAGGGGCCGGGCGGGAGGGCCTTGAGCAGTTCTTC.